This T cell receptor beta chain appears in the sequencing data of a study of cytomegalovirus exposure and HLA in healthy donors. Study-level points and caveats: A later analysis found TCR association rates differed by HLA locus, highest for DRB1 and lowest for HLA-C. Researchers catalogued approximately 160 TCR beta chains as cytomegalovirus-associated. A later analysis appeared to link common viral pathogens to several of the most significant clusters. TRBV6-2, TRBV6-3 and some other V segments were unresolvable in 87-base-pair reads.

The PCR had 60 Vbeta and 13 Jbeta primers. Assay used: immunoSEQ multiplex PCR; TCRdb lists only in-frame clones, some missing. The sample has some 91,000 clones; more than 75% are singletons. CDR3 length: 12 residues. Germline V gives CDR1 MDHEN, CDR2 SYDVKM. Concerning this clone itself: Antigen specificity is unknown. The junction departs from the called germline gene at one end, perhaps through a read error.

This clonotype was sampled from a man aged 25-45 years in good health and CMV-seropositive. The sample comprised PBMCs. V gene TRBV28 combines with J gene TRBJ1-2; 7 bases align to TRBD1. The CDR3 sequence is CASSLLTGTVYF. DNA for the CDR3: TGTGCCAGCAGCCTCCTGACCGGGACAGTTTACTTC.